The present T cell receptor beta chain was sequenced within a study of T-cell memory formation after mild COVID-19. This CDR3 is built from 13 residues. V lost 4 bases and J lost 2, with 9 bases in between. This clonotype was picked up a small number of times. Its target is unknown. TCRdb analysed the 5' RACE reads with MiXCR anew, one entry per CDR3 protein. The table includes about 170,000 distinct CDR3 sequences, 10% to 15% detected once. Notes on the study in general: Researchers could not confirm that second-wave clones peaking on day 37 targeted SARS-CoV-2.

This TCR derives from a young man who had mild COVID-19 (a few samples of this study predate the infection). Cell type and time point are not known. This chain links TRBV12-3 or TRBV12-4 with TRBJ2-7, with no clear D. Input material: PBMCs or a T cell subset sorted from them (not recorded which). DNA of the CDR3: TGTGCCAGCAGTTCGGCAGGTACCTACGAGCAGTACGTC. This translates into CASSSAGTYEQYV.